These 4 T cell receptor beta chains came from one sample sequenced in a study of T cell responses to AZD1222 COVID-19 vaccine. Profiling relied on immunoSEQ multiplex PCR, and the TCRdb table lists in-frame clones only, not all of them. This table has approximately 190,000 clones, approximately 94% appearing once. Sequences were derived from peripheral blood, sampled 28 days after the second AZD1222 dose. The receptors were gathered from an adult who received the AZD1222 COVID-19 vaccine.

The genes are TRBV12-3 or TRBV12-4 and TRBJ2-2; D uncertain. This CDR3 spans 13 amino acids. V was trimmed by 8 bases and J by 5 bases, leaving 12 bases between them. CDR3 nucleotides: TGTGCCAGCTCCCCGTTGGGGACCGGGGAGCTGTTTTTT. Its protein is CASSPLGTGELFF.

The rearrangement links TRBV19 to TRBJ1-1; 7 bases map to TRBD1. Germline V CDR1 and CDR2: LNHDA, SQIVND (reference sequence). The CDR3 consists of 14 residues. Trimming cost V 4 bases and J 3 bases; bases outside gene matches: 5. CDR3 bases: TGTGCCAGTAGTACCGATGACAGGGACACTGAAGCTTTCTTT. This codes for CASSTDDRDTEAFF.

The chain recombines TRBV12-3 or TRBV12-4 with TRBJ1-2, with D perhaps matching TRBD1 (5 bases). The CDR3 runs to 13 residues. Trimming took off 3 bases at V and 6 bases at J, with 11 bases between the two ends. In DNA, the CDR3 is TGTGCCAGCAGTTTCCCAGGGATTCATGGCTACACCTTC. Protein: CASSFPGIHGYTF.

The genes are TRBV2 and TRBJ2-2, with a tentative D call TRBD2 (6 bases). V was clipped by 8 bases and J by 2 bases, with 21 bases between them. The CDR3 loop spans 17 amino acids. From germline, CDR1 is SNHLY and CDR2 FYNNEI. The DNA of the CDR3 is TGTGCCAGCCAGGTGGTTAGAGTAGCGGTAAACACCGGGGAGCTGTTTTTT. Its protein is CASQVVRVAVNTGELFF.